The 20 T cell receptor beta chains listed next were all sequenced from one sample in a study of cytomegalovirus exposure and HLA in healthy donors (dated by TCRdb to about 2017). Libraries were prepared through the immunoSEQ multiplex PCR assay. For the multiplex PCR, a mixture combining 60 forward primers for TCR Vbeta segments and 13 reverse primers for TCR Jbeta segments was used. The immuneACCESS repertoire file appears here via TCRdb, limited to in-frame rearrangements. These files lack a portion of the clones; in checked studies, under half of the deficit traces to unresolved V genes, and the cause of the others is not known. The table for this sample lists a few hundred thousand clones; 70% to 85% of them were counted only once. The ten top clones hold around 0.2% of the sample. The sequenced sample consisted of PBMCs. These receptors all stem from a girl aged 2-15 years in good health and CMV-seronegative.

This clone was picked up a small number of times. The chain recombines TRBV11-2 with TRBJ1-2; D ambiguous. Germline V gene sequence: CDR1 SGHAT, CDR2 FQNNGV. V lost 0 bases and J lost 13, with 21 bases in between. This CDR3 spans 15 amino acids. The CDR3 loop is CASSLDTEPGRASTF. The CDR3 DNA reads as TGTGCCAGCAGCTTAGATACCGAGCCTGGGCGGGCCTCCACCTTC.

This clone has a single count. The rearrangement uses TRBV28 and TRBJ1-2, with D maybe TRBD1 (6 bases). CDR3 size: 14 residues. With 3 bases removed from V and 7 bases from J, the gap between germline ends came to 15 bases. The germline V gene has CDR1 MDHEN and CDR2 SYDVKM. Here the CDR3 DNA reads TGTGCCAGCAGTTTGCGGACAGACTTCGCTGGCTACACCTTC. Translation: CASSLRTDFAGYTF.

The chain uses TRBV7-9 and TRBJ2-5; 11 nucleotides align to TRBD1. There are 15 residues in the CDR3. V trimming: 5 bases; J trimming: 5 bases; junction bases outside the gene matches: 7. Germline values: CDR1 SEHNR, CDR2 FQNEAQ (reference sequence). This chain's CDR3 is CASSPGQGAVETQYF. CDR3 nucleotide sequence: TGTGCCAGCAGCCCCGGACAGGGGGCGGTGGAGACCCAGTACTTC.

The V and J genes are TRBV19 and TRBJ2-7; possible D gene TRBD2, 6 bases. CDR1 LNHDA and CDR2 SQIVND come from the germline V gene (reference sequence). The V end was cut by 5 bases, the J end by 2 bases, with 10 bases between. This CDR3 has 13 residues. The CDR3 DNA follows: TGTGCCAGTAGTCCGGGAGATACCTACGAGCAGTACTTC. It yields the protein CASSPGDTYEQYF.

This clone was found once. The chain is built from TRBV29-1 and TRBJ2-7, with TRBD1 as a possible D gene (6 bases). The CDR3 has 13 amino acids. Trimming stripped 4 bases from V and 5 bases from J, with 15 bases between. CDR1 SQVTM and CDR2 ANQGSEA come from the germline V gene. The CDR3 DNA is TGCAGCGTTGGCCGGGACAATCACGACGAGCAGTACTTC. This sequence encodes CSVGRDNHDEQYF.

CDR3 nucleotide sequence: TGTGCCAGCAGCTTATATGAGAGAGGGAAGAACAATGAGCAGTTCTTC. This encodes CASSLYERGKNNEQFF. This chain connects TRBV7-6 to TRBJ2-1; weak D call: TRBD2 (5 bases). Trimming took 2 bases from V and 5 from J, leaving 16 bases between them. This CDR3 is built from 16 residues. CDR1 is SGHVS, CDR2 FNYEAQ, per germline.

The gene calls are TRBV6-6 and TRBJ1-2; 12 nucleotides line up with TRBD1. V lost 6 bases and J lost 5; bases outside the gene matches: 10. Germline V CDR1 and CDR2: MNHNY, SVGAGI (reference sequence). This CDR3 has 16 residues. CDR3 loop: CASSLIPGQGAYGYTF. The DNA of the CDR3 is TGTGCCAGCAGCCTTATACCGGGACAGGGGGCGTATGGCTACACCTTC.

The rearrangement links TRBV7-9 to TRBJ2-1, with D tentatively TRBD1 (6 bases). From germline, CDR1 is SEHNR and CDR2 FQNEAQ (reference sequence). The CDR3 is made up of 16 amino acids. Trimming took 2 bases from V and 9 from J, leaving 20 bases between them. CDR3 loop: CASSLRVEGERSEQFF. Written as DNA, the CDR3 is TGTGCCAGCAGCTTAAGGGTCGAGGGGGAGAGAAGTGAGCAGTTCTTC.

The chain carries TRBV7-9 and TRBJ1-1, with D uncertain. Trimming pared 1 base from V and 1 base from J, leaving 7 bases between. There are 14 residues in the CDR3. Germline loops: CDR1 SEHNR, CDR2 FQNEAQ (reference sequence). The CDR3 nucleotides are TGTGCCAGCAGCTTAGAACTTCCGAACACTGAAGCTTTCTTT. It is translated as CASSLELPNTEAFF.

The V gene is TRBV4-1, the J gene TRBJ2-3; tentatively, D is TRBD2 (6 bases). The V end was cut by 1 base, the J end by 0 bases, with 11 bases between. Germline V lookup: CDR1 MGHRA, CDR2 YSYEKL. This CDR3 region has 16 residues. DNA of the CDR3: TGCGCCAGCAGCCAAGTCGAGCGGGCCAGCACAGATACGCAGTATTTT. The encoded protein is CASSQVERASTDTQYF.

In regard to this clone: This specimen includes other DNA sequences encoding the same CDR3. This chain uses TRBV5-4 with TRBJ2-3; 12 bases line up with TRBD2. The V and J ends lost 3 bases and 6 bases, in that order; junction bases with no gene match: 2. The CDR3 sequence is 14 residues long. Germline CDR1 and CDR2: SGHNT and YYREEE (reference sequence). The CDR3 here is CASSSGLAGDTQYF. DNA of the CDR3: TGTGCCAGCAGCTCCGGACTAGCGGGGGATACGCAGTATTTT.

The J gene is TRBJ1-2, the V gene TRBV19; TRBD1 is a possible D gene (5 bases). Trimming pared 1 base from V and 2 bases from J, leaving 11 bases between. The CDR3 contains 15 residues. Per the germline V gene, CDR1 is LNHDA and CDR2 is SQIVND (reference sequence). For the CDR3, the DNA is TGTGCCAGTAGTATAGGACAGAACATCAACTATGGCTACACCTTC. Translating it yields CASSIGQNINYGYTF.

V gene TRBV18 combines with J gene TRBJ1-2; D is undetermined. CDR1 KGHSH and CDR2 LQKENI come from the germline V gene. CDR3 length equals 12 residues. V was cut by 3 bases and J by 6 bases, with 8 bases left in between. The CDR3 coding sequence is TGTGCCAGCTCACCCCGTCCAGATGGCTACACCTTC. This gives the protein CASSPRPDGYTF. The entire variable domain, with the rest obtained from reference TRBV18 and TRBJ1-2, is as follows: NAGVMQNPRHLVRRRGQEARLRCSPMKGHSHVYWYRQLPEEGLKFMVYLQKENIIDESGMPKERFSAEFPKEGPSILRIQQVVRGDSAAYFCASSPRPDGYTFGSGTRLTVV.

This rearrangement joins TRBV7-5 to TRBJ1-5. TRBV7-5 is assigned pseudogene status. This CDR3 comprises 17 residues. CDR3 bases: TGTGTCAGAAGCCTAGAAAGGACGGGGGGGTTAACTCAGCCCCAGCATTTT. It encodes CVRSLERTGGLTQPQHF.

The chain joins TRBV7-9 to TRBJ2-3; TRBD2 might be the D (7 bases). CDR1 SEHNR and CDR2 FQNEAQ come from the germline V gene (reference sequence). V was clipped by 5 bases and J by 3 bases, with 15 bases between them. There are 15 residues in the CDR3. DNA of the CDR3: TGTGCCAGCAGCCCCGGGGGGCGATTAACAGATACGCAGTATTTT. Translating it yields CASSPGGRLTDTQYF.

The gene calls are TRBV6-5 and TRBJ1-1; the D is unclear. Germline lookup yields CDR1 MNHEY and CDR2 SVGAGI. The CDR3 is made up of 13 amino acids. V was shortened by 8 bases and J by 0 bases, with 10 bases between the two germline ends. This chain's CDR3 is CASRRGLNTEAFF. As DNA, the CDR3 is TGTGCCAGCCGCCGGGGTTTGAACACTGAAGCTTTCTTT.

The rearrangement uses TRBV15 and TRBJ2-7; 7 nucleotides line up with TRBD2. The length of the CDR3 is 15 residues. Germline CDR1 LNHNV, CDR2 YYDKDF (reference sequence). V shed 0 bases and J 8 bases; nucleotides not matched to a gene: 10. The CDR3 bases are TGTGCCACCAGCAGAGATACGGGCGGCGGGAGCAAGCAGTACTTC. Translated, it gives CATSRDTGGGSKQYF. Full variable domain (missing parts from reference TRBV15 and TRBJ2-7): DAMVIQNPRYQVTQFGKPVTLSCSQTLNHNVMYWYQQKSSQAPKLLFHYYDKDFNNEADTPDNFQSRRPNTSFCFLDIRSPGLGDTAMYLCATSRDTGGGSKQYFGPGTRLTVT.

The genes are TRBV10-2 and TRBJ1-2; no clear D. CDR3 length equals 11 residues. Trimming pared 6 bases from V and 7 bases from J, leaving 9 bases between. Per germline, CDR1 WSHSY and CDR2 SAAADI. CDR3 region: CASRALFGYTF. The CDR3 region has the DNA TGCGCCAGCAGGGCCCTTTTTGGCTACACCTTC.

The sample holds one count of this clone. The CDR3 region has the DNA TGTGCCACCAGCAGAGACCTGGACACCTACTCTGGGGCCAACGTCCTGACTTTC. Translated, it gives CATSRDLDTYSGANVLTF. The chain carries TRBV15 and TRBJ2-6; D may be TRBD1 (5 bases). Germline V CDR1 and CDR2: LNHNV, YYDKDF (reference sequence). The CDR3 has 18 amino acids. Trimming took off 0 bases at V and 0 bases at J, with 12 bases between the two ends.

V gene TRBV5-6 combines with J gene TRBJ1-4, with 10 nucleotides matching TRBD1. This CDR3 spans 16 amino acids. Germline CDR1 is SGHDT and CDR2 is YYEEEE. J gave up 3 bases and V 4 bases, and 6 bases lay outside the gene matches. In DNA form, the CDR3 reads TGTGCCAGCAGCATCAGACAGGGGGCGGCTAATGAAAAACTGTTTTTT. As protein: CASSIRQGAANEKLFF. Using reference TRBV5-6 and TRBJ1-4 for the parts outside the CDR3, the full variable domain is DAGVTQSPTHLIKTRGQQVTLRCSPKSGHDTVSWYQQALGQGPQFIFQYYEEEERQRGNFPDRFSGHQFPNYSSELNVNALLLGDSALYLCASSIRQGAANEKLFFGSGTQLSVL.